This TCR beta chain was identified during a study of blood T cells in healthy people across ages. Whole-study findings and limits: Researchers said unsorted PBMCs prevented a conclusive naive versus antigen-experienced comparison. Unknown CMV status may confound age-related changes in expanded clones.

A remark on this clonotype: Its antigen is not known.

Germline CDR1 reads SGHTA; CDR2 reads FQGNSA. CDR3 length: 14 residues. The V gene lost 4 bases and the J gene lost 3 bases, with 11 bases spanning the gap. A second PCR, run for about 7 to 12 cycles, used a sample-barcoded 5' primer plus a J-beta primer mix. TCRdb used MiXCR to reprocess the 5' RACE reads, holding one entry per CDR3 protein. The table lists hundreds of thousands of distinct CDR3 sequences, over 45% of them singletons, with 20% to 25% in the top ten. The specimen sequenced was blood. The receptor was isolated from a man younger than 40 in good health. The gene calls are TRBV7-2 and TRBJ2-3, with D unresolved. The CDR3 nucleotides read TGTGCCAGCAGCTCCTACAAATTTACAGATACGCAGTATTTT. Translation gives CASSSYKFTDTQYF.